This is a list of T cell receptor beta chains from one sample in a study of T-cell reconstitution after alpha-beta-depleted transplantation in children. TCRdb re-analysed the PCR reads in MiXCR, keeping a single row per CDR3 protein. Among hundreds of thousands of distinct CDR3 sequences listed, around 9.6% were seen once. The sample consisted of PBMCs from the stem cell graft donor, taken from the stem cell graft. The receptors were gathered from a human donor who donated a stem cell graft to a child with acute lymphoblastic leukemia. CDR3s include the opening cysteine and the closing phenylalanine or tryptophan. The order of the fields is V gene, D gene, J gene, clone size, CDR3 DNA, CDR3 protein. D genes are given only for firm matches. For some rows the clone size is stated as once, few or many, or as a class when expanded; others skip it.

v_call: TRBV18
d_call: NA
j_call: TRBJ1-1
clone_size: once
cdr3_nt: TGTGCCAGCTCACCACTGGGGCTAGGGTTGGACACTGAAGCTTTCTTT
cdr3_aa: CASSPLGLGLDTEAFF

v_call: TRBV11-2
d_call: TRBD2
j_call: TRBJ2-4
clone_size: many
cdr3_nt: TGTGCCAGCAGCTTAGATGGGACTAGCAATCGAAACATTCAGTACTTC
cdr3_aa: CASSLDGTSNRNIQYF

v_call: TRBV18
d_call: TRBD1
j_call: TRBJ1-3
clone_size: NA
cdr3_nt: TGTGCCAGCTCACCAAGGGACAGGCACACTGGAAACACCATATATTTT
cdr3_aa: CASSPRDRHTGNTIYF

v_call: TRBV7-2
d_call: NA
j_call: TRBJ1-5
clone_size: many
cdr3_nt: TGTGCCAGCAGCCCATTGTCTATGAAGCCCCAGCATTTT
cdr3_aa: CASSPLSMKPQHF

v_call: TRBV27
d_call: NA
j_call: TRBJ2-2
clone_size: many
cdr3_nt: TGTGCCAGCAGTTCGAGGAACACCGGGGAGCTGTTTTTT
cdr3_aa: CASSSRNTGELFF

v_call: TRBV4-3
d_call: NA
j_call: TRBJ1-1
clone_size: many
cdr3_nt: TGCGCCAGCAGCCAAACGATCTTGCCGACGGTGAACACTGAAGCTTTCTTT
cdr3_aa: CASSQTILPTVNTEAFF

v_call: TRBV10-1
d_call: NA
j_call: TRBJ2-7
clone_size: NA
cdr3_nt: TGCGCCAGCAGTGACCTGGACAGCGACGAGCAGTACTTC
cdr3_aa: CASSDLDSDEQYF

v_call: TRBV2
d_call: NA
j_call: TRBJ2-2
clone_size: NA
cdr3_nt: TGTGCCAGCAGTGGGTTGGCACGGGGGAACACCGGGGAGCTGTTTTTT
cdr3_aa: CASSGLARGNTGELFF

v_call: TRBV19
d_call: NA
j_call: TRBJ2-2
clone_size: few
cdr3_nt: TGTGCCAGTAGTTCCCCCGGGAGATACACCGGGGAGCTGTTTTTT
cdr3_aa: CASSSPGRYTGELFF

v_call: TRBV5-1
d_call: TRBD1
j_call: TRBJ1-1
clone_size: NA
cdr3_nt: TGCGCCAGCAGCTTAACAGGGGGCTCCGATATTGAAGCTTTCTTT
cdr3_aa: CASSLTGGSDIEAFF

v_call: TRBV30
d_call: NA
j_call: TRBJ2-5
clone_size: few
cdr3_nt: TGTGCCTGGAGTGTACGTGCTAGTACCGAGACCCAGTACTTC
cdr3_aa: CAWSVRASTETQYF

v_call: TRBV25-1
d_call: NA
j_call: TRBJ1-2
clone_size: few
cdr3_nt: TGTGCCAGCAGTGAATATGGAGGGCTTAGTATCTATGGCTACACCTTC
cdr3_aa: CASSEYGGLSIYGYTF

v_call: TRBV20-1
d_call: NA
j_call: TRBJ1-4
clone_size: NA
cdr3_nt: TGCAGTGCTAGTGACGGAAGAGGGTTCGAAAAACTGTTTTTT
cdr3_aa: CSASDGRGFEKLFF

v_call: TRBV30
d_call: TRBD2
j_call: TRBJ2-3
clone_size: NA
cdr3_nt: TGTGCCTGGAGTGTTCGGGGGACTAGGGGTACAGATACGCAGTATTTT
cdr3_aa: CAWSVRGTRGTDTQYF

v_call: TRBV7-9
d_call: NA
j_call: TRBJ2-1
clone_size: NA
cdr3_nt: TGTGCCAGCAGCTCCATTGGGGTCGGTGGCAATGAGCAGTTCTTC
cdr3_aa: CASSSIGVGGNEQFF

v_call: TRBV3-1
d_call: NA
j_call: TRBJ2-5
clone_size: NA
cdr3_nt: TGTGCCAGCAGCCAAGATTGGAGGGGGCAAGAGACCCAGTACTTC
cdr3_aa: CASSQDWRGQETQYF